The 30 T cell receptor beta chains below come from one sample, sequenced in a study of cytomegalovirus exposure and HLA in healthy donors. The table came from immunoSEQ multiplex PCR; TCRdb's copy has only in-frame clones and leaves some out. In the table there are 100,000 to 120,000 clones, around 87% of which are singletons. Sequenced input: PBMCs. The receptors derive from a woman aged 25-40 years in good health and CMV-seropositive.

The chain joins TRBV13 to TRBJ2-7, with 12 bases that match TRBD2. V shed 5 bases and J 4 bases; nucleotides not matched to a gene: 6. CDR1 and CDR2 from the germline V gene are PRHDT and FYEKMQ (reference sequence). The CDR3 sequence is 15 residues long. The CDR3 region is CASSKTSGRIYEQYF. CDR3 nucleotide sequence: TGTGCCAGCAGCAAAACTAGCGGGAGGATTTACGAGCAGTACTTC.

J is TRBJ2-7 and V is TRBV6-5, with TRBD1 identical over 8 bases. Trimming cost V 5 bases and J 0 bases; bases outside gene matches: 6. The germline V gene has CDR1 MNHEY and CDR2 SVGAGI. This CDR3 is built from 15 residues. CDR3 DNA sequence: TGTGCCAGCAGTCCGAGGACAGGGCGCTCCTACGAGCAGTACTTC. It codes for CASSPRTGRSYEQYF.

V gene TRBV19 combines with J gene TRBJ2-5; 7 positions agree with TRBD2. Germline V gene sequence: CDR1 LNHDA, CDR2 SQIVND (reference sequence). J lost 3 bases, V lost 7 bases, and 8 bases had no gene match. The CDR3 runs 14 residues. The CDR3 nucleotides are TGTGCCAGTACCAATACCGGGAGGAAAGAGACCCAGTACTTC. Protein: CASTNTGRKETQYF.

V and J are TRBV28 and TRBJ2-5; no clear D. V dropped 3 bases and J dropped 5 bases, with 10 bases sitting between them. CDR3 length: 13 residues. Per germline, CDR1 MDHEN and CDR2 SYDVKM. For the CDR3, the DNA is TGTGCCAGCAGTTTTGTCCCACGGGAGACCCAGTACTTC. Translated, it gives CASSFVPRETQYF.

This chain links TRBV19 with TRBJ2-1; the match to TRBD1 covers 8 bases. The CDR3 loop spans 15 amino acids. V shed 2 bases and J 7 bases; nucleotides not matched to a gene: 7. Germline CDR1 is LNHDA and CDR2 is SQIVND (reference sequence). Here the CDR3 DNA reads TGTGCCAGTAGTATATCTACATGGACAGGGAATGAGCAGTTCTTC. This gives the protein CASSISTWTGNEQFF.

The chain recombines TRBV4-1 with TRBJ1-2; D unresolved. Trimming shortened V by 4 bases and J by 2 bases, and 14 bases separated the two germline ends. The germline gives CDR1 MGHRA, CDR2 YSYEKL. CDR3 length: 15 amino acids. The CDR3 coding sequence is TGCGCCAGCAGCCTGGGAGCCGTACCAAACTATGGCTACACCTTC. The encoded protein is CASSLGAVPNYGYTF.

The rearrangement links TRBV2 to TRBJ2-3; no definite D call. Trimming took off 4 bases at V and 0 bases at J, with 14 bases between the two ends. The CDR3 sequence is 16 residues long. In germline, CDR1 is SNHLY, CDR2 FYNNEI. The CDR3 loop reads CASSVSLLRSTDTQYF. The DNA of the CDR3 is TGTGCCAGCAGTGTAAGTTTACTCCGAAGCACAGATACGCAGTATTTT.

The gene calls are TRBV6-1 and TRBJ1-5, with D possibly being TRBD1 (6 bases). Germline values: CDR1 MNHNS, CDR2 SASEGT. The CDR3 contains 13 residues. The V gene lost 7 bases and the J gene lost 4 bases, with 11 bases spanning the gap. The CDR3 is CASTGQLNQPQHF. CDR3 sequence (DNA): TGTGCCAGCACAGGACAGTTAAATCAGCCCCAGCATTTT.

The chain uses TRBV2 and TRBJ1-1, with 10 positions matching TRBD1. Losses at the gene ends were 7 bases for V and 5 bases for J; bases not matched to a gene: 4. CDR1 is SNHLY, CDR2 FYNNEI, per germline. The CDR3 loop spans 13 amino acids. The CDR3 spells CASTTGGGTEAFF. The DNA for the CDR3 is TGTGCCAGCACGACAGGGGGCGGAACTGAAGCTTTCTTT. The variable domain in full, with the rest retrieved from reference TRBV2 and TRBJ1-1, is EPEVTQTPSHQVTQMGQEVILRCVPISNHLYFYWYRQILGQKVEFLVSFYNNEISEKSEIFDDQFSVERPDGSNFTLKIRSTKLEDSAMYFCASTTGGGTEAFFGQGTRLTVV.

A few counts support this clone. CDR3 loop: CATRRDFSPLHF. The CDR3 coding sequence is TGTGCCACCAGGAGGGACTTTTCACCCCTCCACTTT. The chain employs TRBV6-1 and TRBJ1-6; a possible D gene is TRBD1 (5 bases). The CDR3 contains 12 residues. V lost 10 bases and J lost 9, with 13 bases in between. Per the germline V gene, CDR1 is MNHNS and CDR2 is SASEGT.

This clone was found once. The chain links TRBV19 to TRBJ2-1, with 7 bases aligning to TRBD2. The J segment lost 4 bases and the V segment lost 6 bases, leaving 3 bases of the junction unmatched. Germline V gives CDR1 LNHDA, CDR2 SQIVND (reference sequence). The CDR3 is 13 amino acids. As DNA, the CDR3 is TGTGCCAGTAGCTCTAGCGGATACAATGAGCAGTTCTTC. Its translation is CASSSSGYNEQFF.

J is TRBJ2-3 and V is TRBV4-3; weak D call: TRBD2 (5 bases). V lost 6 bases and J 1 base, leaving 8 bases between the germline ends. CDR1 is LGHNA, CDR2 YSLEER, per germline. This CDR3 spans 13 amino acids. The CDR3 sequence: CASRTLGTDTQYF. The DNA of the CDR3 is TGCGCCAGCAGGACACTAGGCACAGATACGCAGTATTTT.

The chain employs TRBV10-2 and TRBJ2-2, with 10 bases lining up with TRBD2. The CDR3 is made up of 16 amino acids. Trimming at V came to 2 bases and at J to 3 bases, leaving 3 bases not matched to a gene. Germline CDR1 and CDR2: WSHSY and SAAADI. Written as DNA, the CDR3 is TGCGCCAGCAGTGAGAGGACTAGCGGTGACACCGGGGAGCTGTTTTTT. This translates into CASSERTSGDTGELFF.

The sample holds one count of this clone. The rearrangement joins TRBV5-5 to TRBJ2-1; 7 bases match TRBD2. The CDR3 consists of 16 residues. After removal of 0 bases from V and 8 bases from J, the junction contained 11 bases not matched to a gene. From germline, CDR1 is SGHKS and CDR2 YYEKEE (reference sequence). The CDR3 protein is CASSLGTSLGWDEQFF. The CDR3 nucleotides read TGTGCCAGCAGCTTGGGGACTAGTCTGGGGTGGGATGAGCAGTTCTTC.

The rearrangement links TRBV5-4 to TRBJ2-1; 12 bases line up with TRBD2. J lost 10 bases, V lost 3 bases, and 14 bases had no gene match. In germline, CDR1 is SGHNT, CDR2 YYREEE (reference sequence). The CDR3 runs to 17 residues. The CDR3 DNA follows: TGTGCCAGCAGCTCGATAAAGAAGCTAGCGGGAGGGGGAGAGCAGTTCTTC. Translation: CASSSIKKLAGGGEQFF.

The V and J genes are TRBV2 and TRBJ2-2, with TRBD1 matching 9 bases. V shed 6 bases and J 2 bases; nucleotides not matched to a gene: 4. Germline V CDR1 and CDR2: SNHLY, FYNNEI. The CDR3 totals 15 residues. The CDR3, as DNA: TGTGCCAGCAGCCAGGACAGGGGCAACACCGGGGAGCTGTTTTTT. Translating gives CASSQDRGNTGELFF.

V usage is TRBV18 and J usage is TRBJ2-3; the D is unclear. V lost 4 bases and J 1 base, leaving 9 bases between the germline ends. From germline, CDR1 is KGHSH and CDR2 LQKENI. CDR3 length: 14 amino acids. As DNA, the CDR3 is TGTGCCAGCTCACGCCCTCCAGGCACAGATACGCAGTATTTT. This codes for CASSRPPGTDTQYF.

This chain uses TRBV5-3 with TRBJ2-7, with 8 bases identical to TRBD1. TRBV5-3 is filed as an ORF, its function uncertain. The length of the CDR3 is 17 residues. V shed 7 bases and J 6 bases; nucleotides not matched to a gene: 21. The CDR3 nucleotides are TGTGCCAGATCCCCCGGGACAGGTGATTCCTTTTCGTCCGAGCAGTACTTC. Its protein is CARSPGTGDSFSSEQYF.

This rearrangement joins TRBV27 to TRBJ1-1; D may be TRBD1 (5 bases). This CDR3 region has 14 residues. Germline V gene lookup returns CDR1 MNHEY and CDR2 SMNVEV (reference sequence). Trimming took 6 bases from V and 1 from J, leaving 12 bases between them. The CDR3 bases are TGTGCCAGCAGCTACCAAACAGGGAACACTGAAGCTTTCTTT. It specifies CASSYQTGNTEAFF.

The CDR3 DNA sequence: TGTGCCAGCAGCGTAGCTCCGGGACAGGACAAAAACATTCAGTACTTC. Its translation: CASSVAPGQDKNIQYF. The rearrangement links TRBV9 to TRBJ2-4, with 8 nucleotides matching TRBD1. The CDR3 is 16 residues long. After removal of 0 bases from V and 3 bases from J, the junction contained 5 bases not matched to a gene. The V gene's germline CDR1 is SGDLS and CDR2 YYNGEE.

The chain recombines TRBV5-4 with TRBJ2-2; a possible D gene is TRBD1 (5 bases). The V gene lost 1 base and the J gene lost 1 base, with 8 bases spanning the gap. Germline V gives CDR1 SGHNT, CDR2 YYREEE (reference sequence). The CDR3 extends over 15 amino acids. CDR3 sequence reads: CASSLWQGNTGELFF. Here the CDR3 DNA reads TGTGCCAGCAGCTTGTGGCAGGGGAACACCGGGGAGCTGTTTTTT.

The rearrangement links TRBV6-5 to TRBJ2-2; TRBD2 is a possible D gene (5 bases). The CDR3 length is 13 residues. V was pared by 8 bases and J by 5 bases, with 12 bases between. Germline lookup yields CDR1 MNHEY and CDR2 SVGAGI. The CDR3 DNA reads as TGTGCCAGCGTCGGGATATCTACCGGGGAGCTGTTTTTT. Its protein product is CASVGISTGELFF.

The chain links TRBV10-3 to TRBJ1-2, with D perhaps matching TRBD1 (5 bases). From germline, CDR1 is ENHRY and CDR2 SYGVKD. This CDR3 region has 15 residues. Trimming took 7 bases from V and 4 from J, leaving 19 bases between them. The chain's CDR3 is CAITGTLSGSYGYTF. CDR3 bases: TGTGCCATCACCGGGACTCTCTCAGGGAGCTATGGCTACACCTTC.

This chain uses TRBV30 with TRBJ2-7; D is uncertain. Germline V CDR1 and CDR2: GTSNPN, SVGIG (reference sequence). This CDR3 spans 13 amino acids. V was pared by 0 bases and J by 7 bases, with 13 bases between. The CDR3 DNA follows: TGTGCCTGGAGTGTAGTCGGTCTTGTTGAGCAGTACTTC. Its protein is CAWSVVGLVEQYF.

This rearrangement joins TRBV10-3 to TRBJ2-7, with 10 bases lining up with TRBD2. The CDR3 is made up of 13 amino acids. Per the germline V gene, CDR1 is ENHRY and CDR2 is SYGVKD. Trimming cost V 8 bases and J 0 bases; bases outside gene matches: 1. CDR3 residues: CAIASGSSYEQYF. The CDR3 nucleotides are TGTGCCATCGCTAGCGGGAGCTCCTACGAGCAGTACTTC.

The V call is TRBV19, the J call TRBJ1-5, with 7 bases matching TRBD1. Germline V gene lookup returns CDR1 LNHDA and CDR2 SQIVND (reference sequence). The CDR3 consists of 14 residues. J lost 3 bases, V lost 2 bases, and 1 base had no gene match. The CDR3 loop is CASSITGDNQPQHF. The CDR3 DNA reads TGTGCCAGTAGTATAACAGGGGACAATCAGCCCCAGCATTTT.

V is TRBV5-4 and J is TRBJ2-5; tentatively, D is TRBD2 (5 bases). Between the trimmed V and J ends, which lost 4 bases and 3 bases, there was a span of 19 bases. The CDR3 is 16 amino acids. Germline V gene lookup returns CDR1 SGHNT and CDR2 YYREEE (reference sequence). The CDR3 nucleotides are TGTGCCAGCAGCCCCCGCGGCGGGCAGTCTAAAGAGACCCAGTACTTC. Protein sequence: CASSPRGGQSKETQYF.

This clone was seen a single time. The chain links TRBV4-3 to TRBJ2-1, with TRBD2 matching over 8 bases. CDR1 is LGHNA and CDR2 is YSLEER in the germline V gene. The V and J ends lost 1 base and 7 bases, in that order; junction bases with no gene match: 9. The CDR3 covers 16 residues. CDR3 DNA: TGCGCCAGCAGCCAAGGCGCCGGGGGGGCAAGGAATGAGCAGTTCTTC. Encoded protein: CASSQGAGGARNEQFF.

The chain employs TRBV11-2 and TRBJ2-3; 9 positions agree with TRBD2. Germline V gene lookup returns CDR1 SGHAT and CDR2 FQNNGV. The CDR3 is made up of 15 amino acids. V lost 3 bases to trimming and J lost 3 bases; unmatched junction nucleotides: 4. The CDR3 loop is CASSLGGRATDTQYF. The CDR3 bases are TGTGCCAGCAGCTTGGGCGGGAGGGCTACAGATACGCAGTATTTT.

The chain recombines TRBV7-9 with TRBJ1-1; D call uncertain. V shed 5 bases and J shed 2 bases, with 3 bases lying between them. The germline V gene encodes CDR1 SEHNR and CDR2 FQNEAQ (reference sequence). The CDR3 extends over 11 amino acids. This CDR3 is CASSGNTEAFF. In nucleotides, the CDR3 is TGTGCCAGCAGCGGCAACACTGAAGCTTTCTTT.